The present T cell receptor beta chain was sequenced within a study of blood T cell repertoires in COVID-19. As for the study in general: Samples taken during acute and convalescent COVID-19 were collected in the United States, Italy and Spain. T cells, B-cell-depleted T cells, or PBMCs provided the cDNA or gDNA that served as material.

Original handling: It was from reference gene primer amplification that nucleated cell counts were estimated. Repertoires were generated with immunoSEQ multiplex PCR, while TCRdb's copy carries only in-frame clones and drops some. V, J and clone size derive from that table, while D and trimming were established from the DNA sequence. The sample includes about 120,000 clones, roughly 83% of them seen just once. This CDR3 is 14 amino acids long. V lost 4 bases, J lost 4 bases, and 5 bases stayed unmatched. Germline CDR1 and CDR2: LGHDT and YNNKEL (reference sequence). The J gene is TRBJ1-2, the V gene TRBV3-1 (or the pseudogene TRBV3-2); TRBD1 matches at 8 bases. The material sequenced was peripheral blood. The sequence was obtained from a woman of 80 years or more with acute or convalescent COVID-19. The CDR3 DNA reads TGTGCCAGCAGCCGGACAGGGCCGCTCTATGGCTACACCTTC. Its protein product is CASSRTGPLYGYTF.